Below are 20 T cell receptor beta chains sequenced from a single sample in a study of regulatory T cells in long-lasting Graves disease. This sample's time point: newly diagnosed GD, antithyroid drugs for less than 3 months. After RNA was extracted from PBMCs, the TCR library was made from it. Relying on iRepertoire HTBI primers and Arm-PCR of CDR3 regions, the team built TCR beta libraries. A single record per CDR3 protein comes from TCRdb applying MiXCR to the multiplex PCR reads. The repertoire holds fewer than 450,000 distinct CDR3 sequences, 15% seen once, with about 7.8% in the top ten. These data also featured in a second study, about T cells in Graves' hyperthyroidism and ophthalmopathy.

This specimen was peripheral blood mononuclear cells (PBMCs), taken at new diagnosis, from a patient treated with antithyroid drugs. The receptors were gathered from a woman aged 40-49 years with Graves disease.

In this sample, this clonotype turned up many times. The chain uses TRBV12-3 or TRBV12-4 and TRBJ2-3, with D possibly matching TRBD2 (6 bases). The length of the CDR3 is 14 residues. Trimming took 3 bases from V and 4 from J, leaving 11 bases between them. CDR3 DNA: TGTGCCAGCAGTTTGGCTAGCGTTTCAGATACGCAGTATTTT. Its translation: CASSLASVSDTQYF.

The CDR3 DNA follows: TGCAGTGCTAGAGACAGACGGACAGTTGGAAACACCATATATTTT. Translation gives CSARDRRTVGNTIYF. This chain uses TRBV20-1 with TRBJ1-3, with a weak D call TRBD1 (6 bases). CDR1 is DFQATT, CDR2 SNEGSKA, per germline (reference sequence). V lost 0 bases, J lost 3 bases, and 12 bases lay in between. This CDR3 is built from 15 residues.

In the case of this clonotype: A much larger clone differs from this one at a single base, so this may be a read error. The chain's CDR3 is CASSLLDRTSYEQCF. CDR3 sequence (DNA): TGTGCCAGCAGTTTGCTGGACAGGACCTCCTACGAGCAGTGCTTC. The chain is built from TRBV12-3 or TRBV12-4 and TRBJ2-7; TRBD1 aligns across 7 bases. The CDR3 has 15 amino acids.

This clonotype came up many times. This sequence joins TRBV20-1 and TRBJ2-3; no firm D call. The CDR3 runs to 16 residues. Trimming shortened V by 0 bases and J by 9 bases, and 22 bases separated the two germline ends. Germline V CDR1 and CDR2: DFQATT, SNEGSKA (reference sequence). CDR3 region: CSARDHNNGNGETQYF. In DNA, the CDR3 is TGCAGTGCTAGAGATCATAATAACGGCAACGGTGAAACGCAGTATTTT.

Ten or more counts support this clonotype. The chain recombines TRBV7-2 with TRBJ2-6; 7 bases map to TRBD1. Germline V gene lookup returns CDR1 SGHTA and CDR2 FQGNSA. J gave up 0 bases and V 0 bases, and 2 bases lay outside the gene matches. The CDR3 extends over 17 amino acids. CDR3 region: CASSLAGGFSGANVLTF. CDR3 in DNA: TGTGCCAGCAGCTTAGCAGGGGGCTTCTCTGGGGCCAACGTCCTGACTTTC.

V and J are TRBV5-4 and TRBJ2-2; D possibly uses TRBD1 or TRBD2 (5 bases each). Germline lookup yields CDR1 SGHNT and CDR2 YYREEE (reference sequence). V was pared by 3 bases and J by 2 bases, with 14 bases between. This CDR3 contains 16 residues. CDR3 sequence (DNA): TGTGCCAGCAGCTCGGGACGCCTTAGCAACACCGGGGAGCTGTTTTTT. Its translation: CASSSGRLSNTGELFF.

V usage is TRBV6-2 or TRBV6-3 and J usage is TRBJ2-1; D possibly uses TRBD1 or TRBD2 (5 bases each). The CDR3 sequence is 15 residues long. Germline V lookup: CDR1 MNHEY, CDR2 SVGEGT. The V and J ends lost 6 bases and 4 bases respectively, with 16 bases between them. Here the CDR3 DNA reads TGTGCCAGCAGCCCAGCGGACAAAGAATACAATGAGCAGTTCTTC. This sequence encodes CASSPADKEYNEQFF.

The CDR3 sequence: CASSELAGAWELFF. The CDR3, as DNA: TGTGCCAGCAGTGAGCTAGCGGGAGCTTGGGAGCTGTTTTTT. This chain joins TRBV7-3 and TRBJ2-2; 10 positions agree with TRBD2. Germline CDR1 is SGHTA and CDR2 is FQGTGA. This CDR3 is built from 14 residues. Trimming took 6 bases from V and 9 from J; bases not matched to a gene: 7.

This clonotype was recorded many times. J is TRBJ1-2 and V is TRBV20-1; 7 nucleotides line up with TRBD1. The J segment lost 4 bases and the V segment lost 1 base, leaving 12 bases of the junction unmatched. CDR1 is DFQATT, CDR2 SNEGSKA, per germline (reference sequence). This CDR3 is 16 amino acids long. CDR3 nucleotides: TGCAGTGCTAGAGGCCGAATGGGGACAGTCGGCTATGGCTACACCTTC. This codes for CSARGRMGTVGYGYTF.

This clonotype was counted many times. The rearrangement uses TRBV6-1 and TRBJ2-7; D is unresolved. Trimming took off 6 bases at V and 7 bases at J, with 25 bases between the two ends. Germline values: CDR1 MNHNS, CDR2 SASEGT. The CDR3 is 16 amino acids. As DNA, the CDR3 is TGTGCCAGCAGCTCCCAGAGAGGCAACCGTGGTTTTGAGCAGTACTTC. It encodes CASSSQRGNRGFEQYF.

Many counts were recorded for this clonotype. The V call is TRBV28, the J call TRBJ2-1; D might be TRBD1 (6 bases). The CDR3 contains 17 residues. The V end lost 2 bases, the J end lost 0 bases, and 14 bases lay between the germline ends. CDR1 MDHEN and CDR2 SYDVKM come from the germline V gene. The CDR3, as DNA: TGTGCCAGCAGTTTACCGGACAGTTTTTACTCCTACAATGAGCAGTTCTTC. Its translation: CASSLPDSFYSYNEQFF.

At least ten counts were recorded for this clonotype. The rearrangement joins TRBV30 to TRBJ2-5, with TRBD2 matching over 14 bases. Germline CDR1 reads GTSNPN; CDR2 reads SVGIG (reference sequence). V lost 8 bases and J lost 7; bases outside the gene matches: 9. This CDR3 spans 14 amino acids. CDR3 coding DNA: TGTGCCGGACGACTAGCGGGAGGGCCGGGGACCCAGTACTTC. It encodes CAGRLAGGPGTQYF.

In its sample, this clonotype was seen a few times. The chain has TRBV20-1 and TRBJ1-5, with D uncertain. CDR3 length: 12 amino acids. The V end was cut by 4 bases, the J end by 1 base, with 5 bases between. Germline CDR1 is DFQATT and CDR2 is SNEGSKA (reference sequence). The DNA for the CDR3 is TGCAGTGCTACGGGGAGCAATCAGCCCCAGCATTTT. It specifies CSATGSNQPQHF.

Ten or more counts support this clonotype. The chain joins TRBV20-1 to TRBJ1-5, with D possibly being TRBD1 (5 bases). Trimming removed 6 bases at V and 5 bases at J, with 14 bases between. The germline gives CDR1 DFQATT, CDR2 SNEGSKA (reference sequence). The CDR3 runs to 13 residues. The CDR3 DNA follows: TGCAGTGCCCGGGACCGTTGGGATCAGCCCCAGCATTTT. This sequence encodes CSARDRWDQPQHF.

V is TRBV6-2 or TRBV6-3 and J is TRBJ1-1; tentative D call: TRBD1 (5 bases). Germline-derived CDR1 and CDR2 are MNHEY and SVGEGT. V was cut by 7 bases and J by 5 bases, with 14 bases left in between. The CDR3 spans 13 residues. CDR3 bases: TGTGCCAGCATTAGCAGGGTGGGGACTGAAGCTTTCTTT. Translated: CASISRVGTEAFF.

This clonotype appeared many times. This CDR3 fails to terminate in the conserved phenylalanine or tryptophan, so it likely reflects a read error. The chain couples TRBV20-1 to TRBJ2-3, with 9 positions matching TRBD2. Germline CDR1 DFQATT, CDR2 SNEGSKA (reference sequence). The CDR3 spans 14 residues. After removal of 5 bases from V and 4 bases from J, the junction contained 7 bases not matched to a gene. The CDR3 DNA follows: TGCAGTGCTCCCGCTAGCGGGATTGCAGATACGCAGTATTCT. Translating gives CSAPASGIADTQYS.

This clonotype was counted ten times or more. The chain links TRBV30 to TRBJ2-1, with a weak D call TRBD2 (5 bases). CDR3 length equals 14 residues. V gave up 5 bases and J gave up 4 bases, with 15 bases separating them. Looked up from germline, CDR1 is GTSNPN and CDR2 is SVGIG (reference sequence). CDR3 coding DNA: TGTGCCTGGGAGGAGGACGGTAAATACAATGAGCAGTTCTTC. Protein product: CAWEEDGKYNEQFF. The whole variable domain, filled in from reference TRBV30 and TRBJ2-1, reads SQTIHQWPATLVQPVGSPLSLECTVEGTSNPNLYWYRQAAGRGLQLLFYSVGIGQISSEVPQNLSASRPQDRQFILSSKKLLLSDSGFYLCAWEEDGKYNEQFFGPGTRLTVL.

In its sample, this clonotype was seen many times. This chain connects TRBV12-3 or TRBV12-4 to TRBJ2-1, with 16 bases fitting TRBD2. With V trimmed by 6 bases and J by 12 bases, 11 bases remained unmatched. CDR3 length: 16 amino acids. The chain's CDR3 is CASSPGTSGRAGVQFF. As DNA, the CDR3 is TGTGCCAGCAGCCCGGGGACTAGCGGGAGGGCGGGGGTGCAGTTCTTC.

This clonotype was seen only a few times. The rearrangement uses TRBV5-5 and TRBJ1-2; 10 bases map to TRBD1. J was trimmed by 5 bases and V by 4 bases; bases with no gene match: 8. In germline, CDR1 is SGHKS, CDR2 YYEKEE (reference sequence). The CDR3 loop spans 15 amino acids. This CDR3 reads CASSRDRGREYGYTF. For the CDR3, the DNA is TGTGCCAGCAGCCGGGACAGGGGACGGGAGTATGGCTACACCTTC.

This clonotype turned up a few times. The rearrangement uses TRBV28 and TRBJ2-3; TRBD2 aligns across 11 bases. In germline, CDR1 is MDHEN, CDR2 SYDVKM. CDR3 length equals 15 residues. J was trimmed by 5 bases and V by 5 bases; bases with no gene match: 6. In nucleotides, the CDR3 is TGTGCCAGCAGTGCACTAGCGGGAGTTGGAGATACGCAGTATTTT. As protein: CASSALAGVGDTQYF. Supplemented by reference TRBV28 and TRBJ2-3, the full variable domain reads DVKVTQSSRYLVKRTGEKVFLECVQDMDHENMFWYRQDPGLGLRLIYFSYDVKMKEKGDIPEGYSVSREKKERFSLILESASTNQTSMYLCASSALAGVGDTQYFGPGTRLTVL.